This is a list of T cell receptor beta chains from one sample in a study of T cells in Graves' hyperthyroidism and ophthalmopathy. TCRdb fed the multiplex PCR reads into MiXCR, producing one record per CDR3 protein. The sample records 730,000 or so distinct CDR3 sequences, approximately 19% being singletons. Sequencing input: blood. The receptors come from a woman aged 45-59 years with Graves' hyperthyroidism that later progressed to Graves' ophthalmopathy. The CDR3 runs from the conserved cysteine through the conserved F or W. D genes are given only for firm matches. Size values are once, few and many counts, or a class for expanded clones, and some rows have none.

v_call: TRBV18; d_call: -; clone_size: many; j_call: TRBJ1-1; cdr3_aa: CASSPGTNTEAFF; cdr3_nt: TGTGCCAGCTCACCCGGGACCAACACTGAAGCTTTCTTT
v_call: TRBV12-3/TRBV12-4; d_call: -; clone_size: many; j_call: TRBJ1-4; cdr3_aa: CASSARPGSTNEKLFF; cdr3_nt: TGTGCCAGCAGTGCCCGCCCGGGGTCAACTAATGAAAAACTGTTTTTT
v_call: TRBV6-5; d_call: -; clone_size: -; j_call: TRBJ1-1; cdr3_aa: CASSLTKSNTEAFF; cdr3_nt: TGTGCCAGCAGCTTAACAAAATCGAACACTGAAGCTTTCTTT
v_call: TRBV19; d_call: -; clone_size: -; j_call: TRBJ1-5; cdr3_aa: CASSITEGPQPQHF; cdr3_nt: TGTGCCAGTAGTATAACGGAGGGACCTCAGCCCCAGCATTTT
v_call: TRBV6-1; d_call: TRBD2; clone_size: many; j_call: TRBJ2-1; cdr3_aa: CASSVGTSGGANEQFF; cdr3_nt: TGTGCCAGCAGTGTAGGAACTAGCGGGGGGGCAAATGAGCAGTTCTTC
v_call: TRBV5-1; d_call: -; clone_size: few; j_call: TRBJ2-6; cdr3_aa: CASGLPGHHSGANVLTF; cdr3_nt: TGCGCCAGCGGCTTGCCGGGACACCACTCTGGGGCCAACGTCCTGACTTTC
v_call: TRBV5-4; d_call: -; clone_size: many; j_call: TRBJ1-1; cdr3_aa: CASSLAGITEAFF; cdr3_nt: TGTGCCAGCAGCTTGGCGGGGATCACTGAAGCTTTCTTT
v_call: TRBV19; d_call: -; clone_size: -; j_call: TRBJ2-5; cdr3_aa: CASSPGWGEETQYF; cdr3_nt: TGTGCCAGTAGTCCTGGATGGGGAGAAGAGACCCAGTACTTC
v_call: TRBV20-1; d_call: TRBD1; clone_size: -; j_call: TRBJ1-1; cdr3_aa: CSASQDRGDTEAFF; cdr3_nt: TGCAGTGCTAGCCAGGACAGGGGGGACACTGAAGCTTTCTTT
v_call: TRBV3-1; d_call: -; clone_size: -; j_call: TRBJ1-1; cdr3_aa: CASSQPPGGASPEAFF; cdr3_nt: TGTGCCAGCAGCCAGCCCCCGGGGGGCGCTTCTCCTGAAGCTTTCTTT
v_call: TRBV20-1; d_call: -; clone_size: -; j_call: TRBJ2-3; cdr3_aa: CSPYGGGPTDTQYF; cdr3_nt: TGCAGTCCGTATGGGGGGGGGCCCACAGATACGCAGTATTTT
v_call: TRBV5-4; d_call: TRBD1; clone_size: few; j_call: TRBJ2-5; cdr3_aa: CASSSDRGEETQYF; cdr3_nt: TGTGCCAGCAGCTCCGACAGGGGCGAAGAGACCCAGTACTTC
v_call: TRBV20-1; d_call: TRBD1; clone_size: many; j_call: TRBJ1-6; cdr3_aa: CSAPLTGTGGSPLHF; cdr3_nt: TGCAGTGCCCCTCTCACTGGGACAGGGGGTTCACCCCTCCACTTT
v_call: TRBV10-3; d_call: -; clone_size: -; j_call: TRBJ2-1; cdr3_aa: CAISGQGSYNEQFF; cdr3_nt: TGTGCCATCAGCGGGCAGGGCTCCTACAATGAGCAGTTCTTC
v_call: TRBV24-1; d_call: TRBD1; clone_size: -; j_call: TRBJ1-2; cdr3_aa: CATRGTANYGYTF; cdr3_nt: TGTGCCACCAGAGGGACAGCTAACTATGGCTACACCTTC
v_call: TRBV29-1; d_call: -; clone_size: few; j_call: TRBJ2-6; cdr3_aa: CSVGLVQSLEGANVLTF; cdr3_nt: TGCAGCGTTGGTCTTGTACAGAGCCTGGAGGGGGCCAACGTCCTGACTTTC